These 32 T cell receptor beta chains were sequenced from one sample in a study of blood T cells in healthy people across ages (dated by TCRdb to 2013 to 2016). The library was generated by 5' RACE. The data were produced on an Illumina HiSeq 2500. A second about 7 to 11 cycle PCR used a sample-barcoded 5' primer and a J-beta primer mix. TCRdb cleaned the public reads at Q25 with fastp, built clones with MiXCR and kept in-frame beta chains. CDR3 protein sequences are deduplicated, and each keeps its most common genes and DNA. The sample yields roughly 1,100,000 distinct CDR3 sequences; approximately 25% were counted once. The top ten constitute about 0.69% of the sample. These data are also associated with another study on T cells of mothers and their children.

Sequencing was done on a sample of blood. The origin of the receptors is a girl aged 2-10 years in good health.

Comments on this clonotype: Without the conserved terminal phenylalanine or tryptophan, this CDR3 likely stems from a read error. The rearrangement joins TRBV11-2 to TRBJ1-1; the D is unclear. CDR3 length equals 13 residues. Deletions cut 2 bases from V and 3 bases from J, with 7 bases between. CDR1 and CDR2 from the germline V gene are SGHAT and FQNNGV. The CDR3 region has the DNA TGTGCCAGCAGCTTAATCGGGTACACTGAAGCTTTCCTT. This gives the protein CASSLIGYTEAFL.

The chain carries TRBV12-3 or TRBV12-4 and TRBJ2-7; D is uncertain. The CDR3 is made up of 13 amino acids. Trimming took 8 bases from V and 2 from J, leaving 13 bases between them. CDR3 residues: CASRMAATYEQYF. The CDR3 bases are TGTGCCAGCCGCATGGCGGCCACCTACGAGCAGTACTTC.

This clonotype was observed a single time. This chain's CDR3 is CASSLEAGGGGYTF. In nucleotides, the CDR3 is TGCGCCAGCAGCTTGGAGGCAGGGGGCGGCGGCTACACCTTC. The chain has TRBV5-1 and TRBJ1-2; 8 bases fit TRBD1. The ends lost 0 bases at V and 8 bases at J; junction bases unmatched: 6. CDR1 is SGHRS, CDR2 YFSETQ, per germline. The length of the CDR3 is 14 residues.

The chain recombines TRBV3-1 with TRBJ2-7, with 7 bases matching TRBD2. CDR3 length: 15 residues. Germline CDR1 and CDR2: LGHDT and YNNKEL (reference sequence). The junction had 8 bases not matched to a gene; V was cut back by 4 bases and J by 2 bases. CDR3 sequence reads: CASSLLGAGTYEQYF. As DNA, the CDR3 is TGTGCCAGCAGCCTCCTAGGAGCGGGGACCTACGAGCAGTACTTC.

The chain is built from TRBV7-3 and TRBJ2-3, with D possibly being TRBD2 (7 bases). Germline V gives CDR1 SGHTA, CDR2 FQGTGA. Trimming stripped 2 bases from V and 4 bases from J, with 13 bases between. CDR3 length equals 15 residues. The CDR3 here is CASSLFGEGADTQYF. For the CDR3, the DNA is TGTGCCAGCAGCTTATTCGGGGAGGGGGCAGATACGCAGTATTTT.

V is TRBV28 and J is TRBJ2-5; 8 bases match TRBD1. The germline CDR1 and CDR2 sequences are MDHEN and SYDVKM. V lost 3 bases and J lost 3; bases outside the gene matches: 12. The CDR3 covers 17 residues. This chain's CDR3 is CASSFPSDRGVEETQYF. CDR3 DNA sequence: TGTGCCAGCAGTTTCCCCTCAGACAGGGGTGTTGAAGAGACCCAGTACTTC.

This sequence joins TRBV29-1 and TRBJ1-1; D unresolved. The CDR3 sequence is 12 residues long. The germline V gene encodes CDR1 SQVTM and CDR2 ANQGSEA. The ends were cut back, 4 bases at V and 1 base at J, with 7 bases in the middle. The CDR3 nucleotides are TGCAGCGTTGGACGGGAGAACACTGAAGCTTTCTTT. It translates to CSVGRENTEAFF.

As regards this clonotype: This CDR3 is missing its conserved last phenylalanine or tryptophan, likely due to a read error. The rearrangement uses TRBV6-2 or TRBV6-3 and TRBJ2-3; 7 bases map to TRBD1. The CDR3 contains 17 residues. Trimming took 2 bases from V and 0 from J; bases not matched to a gene: 8. CDR1 and CDR2 from the germline V gene are MNHEY and SVGEGT. CDR3 coding DNA: TGTGCCAGCAGTTACACGCCCACGGGACAGAGCACAGATACGCAGTATCTT. It specifies CASSYTPTGQSTDTQYL.

The J gene is TRBJ2-7, the V gene TRBV20-1; 7 bases are shared with TRBD1. The CDR3 contains 15 residues. The ends lost 5 bases at V and 1 base at J; junction bases unmatched: 11. Germline V gene sequence: CDR1 DFQATT, CDR2 SNEGSKA (reference sequence). CDR3 sequence (DNA): TGCAGTGCTCAAATCCCGGACAGGTATTCCTACGAGCAGTACTTC. It specifies CSAQIPDRYSYEQYF.

This clonotype was seen only a few times. The rearrangement joins TRBV29-1 to TRBJ1-1; maybe TRBD1 (6 bases). The CDR3 runs 15 residues. V was cut by 7 bases and J by 2 bases, with 20 bases left in between. Germline V lookup: CDR1 SQVTM, CDR2 ANQGSEA. The CDR3 reads CSATPTDRLNTEAFF. The CDR3 bases are TGCAGCGCCACTCCGACGGACAGACTTAACACTGAAGCTTTCTTT.

This clonotype was counted a few times. This chain links TRBV5-6 with TRBJ2-1; D might be TRBD1 (6 bases). The germline V and J ends were trimmed by 7 bases and 0 bases, with 14 bases remaining between them. The germline CDR1 and CDR2 sequences are SGHDT and YYEEEE. CDR3 size: 15 residues. CDR3: CASQHRVLSYNEQFF. CDR3 DNA sequence: TGTGCCAGCCAACACAGGGTTCTCTCCTACAATGAGCAGTTCTTC.

This chain connects TRBV9 to TRBJ2-5, with a possible D match to TRBD2 (6 bases). The CDR3 is 14 amino acids. Germline V lookup: CDR1 SGDLS, CDR2 YYNGEE. V shed 4 bases and J shed 5 bases, with 15 bases lying between them. DNA of the CDR3: TGTGCCAGCAGCCTCGGACTAAGGTGGGAGACCCAGTACTTC. Amino acid sequence: CASSLGLRWETQYF.

This clonotype was detected only a few times. The genes are TRBV20-1 and TRBJ1-1; perhaps TRBD1 as D (5 bases). The V end lost 2 bases, the J end lost 6 bases, and 19 bases lay between the germline ends. Germline V CDR1 and CDR2: DFQATT, SNEGSKA (reference sequence). This CDR3 region has 15 residues. The chain's CDR3 is CSARPTVFQRAEAFF. CDR3 in DNA: TGCAGTGCTAGACCGACAGTCTTCCAACGGGCTGAAGCTTTCTTT.

The chain is built from TRBV29-1 and TRBJ2-5, with unresolved D. CDR3 length equals 14 residues. Germline CDR1 is SQVTM and CDR2 is ANQGSEA. Trimming shortened V by 4 bases and J by 3 bases, and 15 bases separated the two germline ends. CDR3 amino acids: CSVGVGGEKETQYF. The DNA for the CDR3 is TGCAGCGTTGGAGTCGGCGGCGAGAAAGAGACCCAGTACTTC.

Only a few counts were recorded for this clonotype. This rearrangement joins TRBV10-3 to TRBJ2-5; perhaps D is TRBD1 or TRBD2 (5 bases each). Between the trimmed V and J ends, which lost 4 bases and 5 bases, there was a span of 14 bases. Germline V CDR1 and CDR2: ENHRY, SYGVKD. The length of the CDR3 is 14 residues. The DNA for the CDR3 is TGTGCCATCAGTGGGTCAAGGGGAGCGGAGACCCAGTACTTC. Residues: CAISGSRGAETQYF.

This clonotype has only a few counts. The chain links TRBV4-1 to TRBJ2-5; TRBD1 matches 7 bases. The assigned J gene may be wrong: the sequence end matches TRBJ2-1 better. Per the germline V gene, CDR1 is MGHRA and CDR2 is YSYEKL. The CDR3 contains 15 residues. In DNA form, the CDR3 reads TGCGCCAGCAGCCAAATCACAGGGGTCTACAATGAGCAGTTCTTC. Protein product: CASSQITGVYNEQFF.

Only a few counts were recorded for this clonotype. The rearrangement uses TRBV27 and TRBJ1-2; TRBD1 might be the D (6 bases). Looked up from germline, CDR1 is MNHEY and CDR2 is SMNVEV (reference sequence). The CDR3 sequence is 13 residues long. The CDR3: CDLGPEDSYGYTF. CDR3 nucleotides: TGTGATCTCGGACCCGAGGACAGCTATGGCTACACCTTC.

This clonotype appeared a few times. This chain uses TRBV20-1 with TRBJ2-4; D ambiguous. Germline lookup yields CDR1 DFQATT and CDR2 SNEGSKA (reference sequence). The CDR3 length is 14 residues. Trimming left V 5 bases short and J 0 bases short, with 11 bases between. For the CDR3, the DNA is TGCAGTGCTCCCCGCGTCCTAGCCAAAAACATTCAGTACTTC. Translation gives CSAPRVLAKNIQYF.

There are a few counts of this clonotype. V and J are TRBV12-3 or TRBV12-4 and TRBJ1-4, with 9 bases aligning to TRBD1. The CDR3 contains 14 residues. V shed 7 bases and J 8 bases; nucleotides not matched to a gene: 8. The CDR3 bases are TGTGCCAGCAAGAGGGGGACAGGGACCGAAAAACTGTTTTTT. Translation gives CASKRGTGTEKLFF.

This clonotype occurred a few times. The chain links TRBV7-9 to TRBJ2-7; TRBD2 agrees at 9 bases. Germline-derived CDR1 and CDR2 are SEHNR and FQNEAQ (reference sequence). The CDR3 has 16 amino acids. The V segment lost 4 bases and the J segment 3 bases; nucleotides outside the gene matches: 10. The CDR3 sequence is CASSSSAGGGFYEQYF. CDR3 DNA: TGTGCCAGCAGCTCATCAGCGGGGGGAGGATTCTACGAGCAGTACTTC.

About this clonotype: One junction end does not reproduce the germline sequence, and a read error may be involved. This chain uses TRBV7-2 with TRBJ2-5; 7 nucleotides match TRBD2. Germline-derived CDR1 and CDR2 are SGHTA and FQGNSA. The CDR3 length is 15 residues. CDR3 region: CAGSLDLWEGETQYF. The CDR3 bases are TGTGCCGGCAGCTTAGATTTGTGGGAGGGAGAGACCCAGTACTTC.

This clonotype appeared a few times. The chain couples TRBV20-1 to TRBJ2-5; 8 bases fit TRBD2. The CDR3 has 14 amino acids. V dropped 1 base and J dropped 5; count of bases not matched to a gene: 6. Germline V gives CDR1 DFQATT, CDR2 SNEGSKA (reference sequence). The DNA for the CDR3 is TGCAGTGCTAGAGGGCTAGCGGGTCTCGAGACCCAGTACTTC. Translation gives CSARGLAGLETQYF.

The chain recombines TRBV5-1 with TRBJ2-2; possibly TRBD1 for D (6 bases). The CDR3 has 15 residues. The ends were cut back, 6 bases at V and 1 base at J, with 13 bases in the middle. Per the germline V gene, CDR1 is SGHRS and CDR2 is YFSETQ. As DNA, the CDR3 is TGCGCCAGCAAATTAGGACAGCAGAACACCGGGGAGCTGTTTTTT. Translated: CASKLGQQNTGELFF.

The chain has TRBV5-5 and TRBJ1-2; D remains unclear. Trimming removed 1 base from V and 5 bases from J, with 12 bases in between. Germline V gene lookup returns CDR1 SGHKS and CDR2 YYEKEE (reference sequence). CDR3 length: 14 residues. CDR3 nucleotide sequence: TGTGCCAGCAGCTTGTCGGTGGGCCCGTATGGCTACACCTTC. This encodes CASSLSVGPYGYTF.

This clonotype was seen a handful of times. Without the conserved terminal phenylalanine or tryptophan, this CDR3 likely stems from a read error. The chain employs TRBV7-3 and TRBJ2-7; D gene unclear. Trimming pared 0 bases from V and 0 bases from J, leaving 3 bases between. The CDR3 is 13 residues long. In germline, CDR1 is SGHTA, CDR2 FQGTGA. CDR3 residues: CASSLTSSYEQYS. Here the CDR3 DNA reads TGTGCCAGCAGCTTAACAAGCTCCTACGAGCAGTACTCC.

The genes are TRBV11-3 and TRBJ1-4; D gene ambiguous. There are 12 residues in the CDR3. Germline CDR1 is SGHNT and CDR2 is YENEEA. V was clipped by 1 base and J by 8 bases, with 5 bases between them. This CDR3 is CASSLAREKLFF. CDR3 nucleotides: TGTGCCAGCAGCTTAGCCCGAGAAAAACTGTTTTTT.

This clonotype was detected a few times. The V call is TRBV29-1, the J call TRBJ2-1, with D tentatively TRBD2 (5 bases). The CDR3 consists of 14 residues. V lost 4 bases and J 1 base, leaving 11 bases between the germline ends. In germline, CDR1 is SQVTM, CDR2 ANQGSEA. CDR3 sequence: CSVAAADSYNEQFF. CDR3 DNA: TGCAGCGTTGCGGCAGCGGATTCCTACAATGAGCAGTTCTTC.

This chain uses TRBV10-3 with TRBJ2-5, with D perhaps matching TRBD1 (6 bases). The DNA end favors TRBJ2-1, so the J call may be wrong. This CDR3 region has 14 residues. Germline assignment: CDR1 ENHRY and CDR2 SYGVKD. The CDR3 sequence is CAIRPTGTKNEQFF. The DNA of the CDR3 is TGTGCCATCAGGCCCACCGGGACAAAAAATGAGCAGTTCTTC.

The chain is built from TRBV20-1 and TRBJ2-5; TRBD2 agrees at 13 bases. Germline CDR1 reads DFQATT; CDR2 reads SNEGSKA (reference sequence). The junction had 8 bases not matched to a gene; V was cut back by 0 bases and J by 4 bases. This CDR3 has 17 amino acids. The CDR3: CSARDQRRLAGGETQYF. The CDR3 DNA sequence: TGCAGTGCTAGAGATCAGAGGAGACTAGCGGGGGGAGAGACCCAGTACTTC.

This clonotype occurred a few times. The junction departs from germline at one end; a sequencing error may be responsible. The rearrangement uses TRBV9 and TRBJ2-1; a possible D gene is TRBD1 (5 bases). CDR1 is SGDLS, CDR2 YYNGEE, per germline. CDR3 length: 15 residues. DNA for the CDR3: TGTGCCAGCAGCGGGCCCCAGGGCGGCTACAATGGGCAGTTCTTC. It specifies CASSGPQGGYNGQFF.

This clonotype was recorded at least ten times. This rearrangement joins TRBV28 to TRBJ2-2, with D perhaps matching TRBD1 or TRBD2 (6 bases each). This CDR3 has 12 residues. V lost 7 bases, J lost 8 bases, and 11 bases lay in between. Germline CDR1 and CDR2: MDHEN and SYDVKM. Written as DNA, the CDR3 is TGTGCCAGCACCCGCGGGACAGGGGAGCTGTTTTTT. Amino acid sequence: CASTRGTGELFF.

This clonotype was seen a handful of times. The chain recombines TRBV21-1 with TRBJ2-5; TRBD2, the D gene given by the table, was not confirmed from the DNA. TRBV21-1 is deemed a pseudogene. This CDR3 region has 19 residues. CDR3 amino acids: CASSKGASGSPTITYKQYF. In nucleotides, the CDR3 is TGTGCCAGCAGCAAAGGCGCTAGCGGGAGTCCCACAATTACCTACAAGCAGTACTTC.